The 6 T cell receptor beta chains reported below all come from one sample, sequenced in a study of cytomegalovirus exposure and HLA in healthy donors. Primers included in the PCR were 60 Vbeta and 13 Jbeta primers. Libraries were prepared by immunoSEQ multiplex PCR; TCRdb keeps only in-frame clonotypes and omits some of them. The data contain about 88,000 clones, over 80% of them singletons. What was sequenced was PBMCs. The receptors were gathered from a man younger than 35 in good health and CMV-seronegative.

The rearrangement uses TRBV5-8 and TRBJ2-3; tentatively, D is TRBD2 (6 bases). CDR1 and CDR2 (germline): SGHTS, YDEGEE. This CDR3 spans 16 amino acids. Trimming took 4 bases from V and 2 from J, leaving 17 bases between them. CDR3 DNA sequence: TGTGCCAGCAGCCGCGGGGCGGGAACCTCCACAGATACGCAGTATTTT. Translation: CASSRGAGTSTDTQYF.

The chain joins TRBV20-1 to TRBJ1-2, with D tentatively TRBD1 (6 bases). CDR3 length equals 11 residues. The V end lost 3 bases, the J end lost 8 bases, and 10 bases lay between the germline ends. Germline V CDR1 and CDR2: DFQATT, SNEGSKA (reference sequence). The CDR3 region has the DNA TGCAGTGCTAGCCACAGGGTCGGCTACACCTTC. It specifies CSASHRVGYTF.

The chain has TRBV11-3 and TRBJ2-2, with 11 bases identical to TRBD2. The CDR3 is 17 amino acids. V lost 3 bases to trimming and J lost 1 base; unmatched junction nucleotides: 4. CDR1 is SGHNT and CDR2 is YENEEA in the germline V gene. The CDR3 protein is CASSLVLAGGNTGELFF. The CDR3 bases are TGTGCCAGCAGCTTGGTCCTAGCGGGAGGGAACACCGGGGAGCTGTTTTTT.

The chain links TRBV7-2 to TRBJ1-3; 10 nucleotides line up with TRBD1. The CDR3 has 15 amino acids. CDR1 is SGHTA and CDR2 is FQGNSA in the germline V gene. V shed 4 bases and J 6 bases; nucleotides not matched to a gene: 6. Here the CDR3 reads CASSSSGQGLNTIYF. CDR3 sequence (DNA): TGTGCCAGCAGCTCGTCGGGACAGGGGCTAAACACCATATATTTT.

The chain couples TRBV28 to TRBJ2-1, with D possibly TRBD2 on 5 matching bases. The CDR3 is made up of 14 amino acids. Trimming stripped 5 bases from V and 8 bases from J, with 16 bases between. The germline V gene has CDR1 MDHEN and CDR2 SYDVKM. In nucleotides, the CDR3 is TGTGCCAGCAGTAGAGGGAGTGGTACGGATGAGCAGTTCTTC. It specifies CASSRGSGTDEQFF.

V and J are TRBV5-4 and TRBJ1-2; no definite D call. V was cut by 0 bases and J by 11 bases, with 8 bases left in between. Germline CDR1 reads SGHNT; CDR2 reads YYREEE (reference sequence). CDR3 length: 11 amino acids. The CDR3 region has the DNA TGTGCCAGCAGCTTGGGTTGCGTATACACCTTC. Its protein product is CASSLGCVYTF.